This paragraph reports one TCR beta chain. Its antigen is not identified. Sampling of blood occurred at baseline, cycle 4 day 1, and cycle 7 day 1. J lost 7 bases, V lost 2 bases, and 1 base had no gene match. The CDR3 runs 13 residues. CDR1 and CDR2 (germline): MGHDK, SYGVNS. Sequencing was performed with immunoSEQ multiplex PCR; in TCRdb, only in-frame clones are kept and a portion is missing. Here the sample spans approximately 62,000 clones, around 92% being singletons. This sample was taken from a study of OX40 agonist ivuxolimab in advanced cancers. Broader study findings: The CD4+ and CD8+ T cells in the blood had expanded clonally by week 6 at 0.1 to 3.0 mg/kg.

This chain connects TRBV25-1 to TRBJ2-7, with 11 bases lining up with TRBD2. Sequencing used CD4+ or CD8+ T cells sorted from blood, obtained in a trial of the OX40 agonist ivuxolimab. This clonotype originated in an adult with an advanced solid tumor such as melanoma, head and neck, liver or kidney cancer. The CDR3 region is CASSELAGGEQYF. CDR3 DNA: TGTGCCAGCAGTGAACTAGCGGGAGGAGAGCAGTACTTC.